The source of this T cell receptor (beta chain) is a study of T cell responses to AZD1222 COVID-19 vaccine. The data were produced by immunoSEQ multiplex PCR, yet TCRdb's version contains in-frame clones alone and is incomplete. The sample holds some 150,000 clones; around 83% are singletons and the top ten take about 4.9%. A word on this clone: Its antigen remains unidentified.

Germline V lookup: CDR1 SGHAT, CDR2 FQNNGV. CDR3 length: 17 amino acids. V lost 3 bases to trimming and J lost 2 bases; unmatched junction nucleotides: 9. The study, taken as a whole, reports: Baseline seropositives among AZD1222 recipients totaled only 6 or 7.

J is TRBJ2-3 and V is TRBV11-2; 9 nucleotides agree with TRBD2. The TCR sequence derives from an adult who received the AZD1222 COVID-19 vaccine. This specimen was peripheral blood, taken 28 days after the second AZD1222 dose. DNA for the CDR3: TGTGCCAGCAGCTTTCCCGTAGCGGGGGTTACCACAGATACGCAGTATTTT. Residues: CASSFPVAGVTTDTQYF.